A selection of T cell receptor beta chains follows, all from one sample in a study of tumor-infiltrating lymphocytes in localized non-small cell lung cancer. The data were produced by immunoSEQ multiplex PCR, yet TCRdb's version contains in-frame clones alone and is incomplete. This sample has approximately 8,000 clones; roughly 80% occur once, and the top ten carry 10% to 15%. Sample: uninvolved lung tissue not adjacent to the tumor. Source of these receptors: a human donor with non-small cell lung cancer. The CDR3 runs from the conserved cysteine through the conserved F or W. D genes are given only for firm matches. Size tells how often a clone was seen (once, few, many) or the class of an expanded clone, and some rows leave it out.

TRBV7-9,-,TRBJ2-2,-,TGTGCCAGCAGCTTAGATTTGGGGGTAACCGGGGAGCTGTTTTTT,CASSLDLGVTGELFF
TRBV19,TRBD1,TRBJ1-1,few,TGTGCCAGTAGTATAGATCCCTACTCCGGGACAGAGGATGGAAAGAACACTGAAGCTTTCTTT,CASSIDPYSGTEDGKNTEAFF
TRBV5-4,-,TRBJ1-2,once,TGTGCCAGCAGCTTGGCCGCGGGGGACTATGGCTACACCTTC,CASSLAAGDYGYTF
TRBV6-1,-,TRBJ1-5,-,TGTGCCAGCAGTGAATTGGACAGTCCAAATCAGCCCCAGCATTTT,CASSELDSPNQPQHF
TRBV7-8,TRBD2,TRBJ2-5,few,TGTGCCAGCAGCCACCGACTAGCGGGGCCTCTAGGGGAGACCCAGTACTTC,CASSHRLAGPLGETQYF
TRBV29-1,-,TRBJ1-1,-,TGCACCCCTTCAGGGATGAACACTGAAGCTTTCTTT,CTPSGMNTEAFF
TRBV6-5,-,TRBJ2-2,-,TGTGCCAGCACCTCCCAAGGGGGCACCGGGGAGCTGTTTTTT,CASTSQGGTGELFF
TRBV28,-,TRBJ2-7,-,TGTGCCAGCAGTTGGGGTCTCCAACCCGAGCAGTACTTC,CASSWGLQPEQYF
TRBV2,-,TRBJ1-3,-,TGTGCCAGCAGTGAGGGCAGGCTCGGCTCTGGAAACACCATATATTTT,CASSEGRLGSGNTIYF
TRBV30,-,TRBJ2-3,-,TGTGCCTGGAGTGTACCTGGACTCCAAAGAGCCTCAGATACGCAGTATTTT,CAWSVPGLQRASDTQYF
TRBV5-1,-,TRBJ2-7,once,TGCGCCAGCAGCTTGGGCCGTCTCGAGCAGTACTTC,CASSLGRLEQYF
TRBV2,-,TRBJ2-5,-,TGTGCCAGCAGTGGAGGGCTTGGGGGCACCCAGTACTTC,CASSGGLGGTQYF
TRBV4-2,-,TRBJ1-2,-,TGTGCCAGCACCCCCGACACCTCCGGGGGACCCTTCCAAATCTACACCTTC,CASTPDTSGGPFQIYTF
TRBV30,TRBD2,TRBJ2-1,-,TGTGCCCGTGACGGCGGGAGGCCGCGGGAGCAGTTCTTC,CARDGGRPREQFF
TRBV5-1,-,TRBJ2-3,-,TGCGCCAGCAGCTCTCGACAGGGAGGAGATACGCAGTATTTT,CASSSRQGGDTQYF
TRBV10-3,-,TRBJ2-1,-,TGTGCCATCAGTGACGAGGGCAGATCCTACAATGAGCAGTTCTTC,CAISDEGRSYNEQFF
TRBV21-1,-,TRBJ2-1,-,TGTGCCAGCAGCAAACCGGTAGCGGGAGAGGGGTATGAGCAGTTCTTC,CASSKPVAGEGYEQFF
TRBV11-2,TRBD1,TRBJ2-7,-,TGTGCCAGCAGCTTAGAGGGACAGGGGACGTACGAGCAGTACTTC,CASSLEGQGTYEQYF
TRBV7-9,-,TRBJ2-7,-,TGTGCCAGCAGCCCTGGGACTGTGGAAGAGCAGTACTTC,CASSPGTVEEQYF
TRBV2,-,TRBJ2-1,-,TGTGCCAGCAGTGAAAAACTACCCTCCTACAATGAGCAGTTCTTC,CASSEKLPSYNEQFF